The sequence of this T cell receptor beta chain was determined in a study of cytomegalovirus exposure and HLA in healthy donors. Trimming took 3 bases from V and 0 from J; bases not matched to a gene: 5. The CDR3 has 16 residues. Germline assignment: CDR1 SGDLS and CDR2 YYNGEE. A multiplex PCR was run with 60 Vbeta primers and 13 Jbeta primers. Repertoires were generated with immunoSEQ multiplex PCR, while TCRdb's copy carries only in-frame clones and drops some. Of over 130,000 clones listed, around 66% are singletons. V gene TRBV9 combines with J gene TRBJ2-3, with 9 bases lining up with TRBD2. Material for sequencing was PBMCs. The receptor's source is a woman aged 60-75 years in good health and CMV-seronegative. This CDR3 reads CASSERLAASTDTQYF. The DNA of the CDR3 is TGTGCCAGCAGCGAACGACTAGCGGCTAGCACAGATACGCAGTATTTT.